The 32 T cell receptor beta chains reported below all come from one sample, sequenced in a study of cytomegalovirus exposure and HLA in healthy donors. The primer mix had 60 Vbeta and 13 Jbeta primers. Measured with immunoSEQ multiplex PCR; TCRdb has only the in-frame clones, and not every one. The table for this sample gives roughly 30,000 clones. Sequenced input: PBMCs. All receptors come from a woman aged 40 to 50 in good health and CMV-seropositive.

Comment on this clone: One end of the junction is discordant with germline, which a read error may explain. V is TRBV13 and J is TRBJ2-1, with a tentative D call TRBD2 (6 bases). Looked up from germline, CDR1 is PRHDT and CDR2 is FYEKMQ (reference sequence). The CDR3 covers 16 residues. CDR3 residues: CASTPKGLSSDNEQFF. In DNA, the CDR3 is TGTGCCAGCACTCCCAAAGGACTAAGCTCCGACAATGAGCAGTTCTTC.

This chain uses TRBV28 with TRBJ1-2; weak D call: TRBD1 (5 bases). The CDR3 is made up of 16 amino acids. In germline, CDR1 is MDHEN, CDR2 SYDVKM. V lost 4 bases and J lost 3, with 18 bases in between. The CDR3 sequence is CASSYRWGESYYGYTF. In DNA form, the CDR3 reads TGTGCCAGCAGTTACCGTTGGGGGGAGAGTTACTATGGCTACACCTTC.

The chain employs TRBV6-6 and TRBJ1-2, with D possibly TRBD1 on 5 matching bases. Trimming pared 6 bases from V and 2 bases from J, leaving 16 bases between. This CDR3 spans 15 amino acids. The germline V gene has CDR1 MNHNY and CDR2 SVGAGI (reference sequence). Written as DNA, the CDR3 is TGTGCCAGCAGCTCAGGAGGGGCCCGAAACTATGGCTACACCTTC. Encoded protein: CASSSGGARNYGYTF.

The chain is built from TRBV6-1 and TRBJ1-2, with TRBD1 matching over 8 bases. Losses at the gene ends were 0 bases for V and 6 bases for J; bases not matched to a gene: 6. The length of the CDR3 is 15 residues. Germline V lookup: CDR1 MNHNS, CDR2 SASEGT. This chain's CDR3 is CASSEAPGRGHGYTF. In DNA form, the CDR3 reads TGTGCCAGCAGTGAAGCCCCCGGCAGGGGGCATGGCTACACCTTC.

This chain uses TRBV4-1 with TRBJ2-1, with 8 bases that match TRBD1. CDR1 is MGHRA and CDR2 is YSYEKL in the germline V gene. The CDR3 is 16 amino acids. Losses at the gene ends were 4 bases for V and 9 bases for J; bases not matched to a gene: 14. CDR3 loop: CASSPLETGDESEQFF. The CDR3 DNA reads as TGCGCCAGCAGCCCCCTGGAGACAGGGGACGAGAGTGAGCAGTTCTTC.

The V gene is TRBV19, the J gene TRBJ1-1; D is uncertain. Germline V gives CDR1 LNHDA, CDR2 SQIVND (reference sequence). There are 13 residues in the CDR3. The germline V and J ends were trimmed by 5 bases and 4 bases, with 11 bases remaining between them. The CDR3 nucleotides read TGTGCCAGTAGTCAGACTTTCCTCACTGAAGCTTTCTTT. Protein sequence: CASSQTFLTEAFF.

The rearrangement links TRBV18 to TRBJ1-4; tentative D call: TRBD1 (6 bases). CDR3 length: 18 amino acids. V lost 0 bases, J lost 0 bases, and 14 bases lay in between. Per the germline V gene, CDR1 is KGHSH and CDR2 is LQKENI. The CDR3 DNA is TGTGCCAGCTCACCACCAGTAGGGACAATTGCAACTAATGAAAAACTGTTTTTT. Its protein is CASSPPVGTIATNEKLFF.

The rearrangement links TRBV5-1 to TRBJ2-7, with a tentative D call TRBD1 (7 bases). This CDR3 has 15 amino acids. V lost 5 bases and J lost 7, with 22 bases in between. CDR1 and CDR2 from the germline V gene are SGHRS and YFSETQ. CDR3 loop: CASRGGTAGLWEQYF. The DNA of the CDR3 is TGCGCCAGCAGAGGCGGGACAGCGGGCTTGTGGGAGCAGTACTTC.

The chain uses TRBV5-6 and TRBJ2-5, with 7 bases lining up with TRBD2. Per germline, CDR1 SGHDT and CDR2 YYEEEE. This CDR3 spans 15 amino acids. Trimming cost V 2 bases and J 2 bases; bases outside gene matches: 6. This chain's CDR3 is CASSFRAGAQETQYF. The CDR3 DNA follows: TGTGCCAGCAGCTTTAGGGCGGGAGCTCAAGAGACCCAGTACTTC.

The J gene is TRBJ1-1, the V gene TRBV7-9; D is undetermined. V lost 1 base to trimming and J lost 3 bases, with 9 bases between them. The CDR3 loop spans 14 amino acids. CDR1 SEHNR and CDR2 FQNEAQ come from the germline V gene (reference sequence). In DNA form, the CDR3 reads TGTGCCAGCAGCTTAGGACTCGGGTACACTGAAGCTTTCTTT. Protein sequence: CASSLGLGYTEAFF.

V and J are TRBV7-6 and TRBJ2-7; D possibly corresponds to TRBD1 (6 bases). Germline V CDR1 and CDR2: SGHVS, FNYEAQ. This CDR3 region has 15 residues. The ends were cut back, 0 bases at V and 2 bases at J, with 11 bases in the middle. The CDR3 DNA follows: TGTGCCAGCAGCTTAGCGTCGGACAGCGCCTACGAGCAGTACTTC. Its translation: CASSLASDSAYEQYF.

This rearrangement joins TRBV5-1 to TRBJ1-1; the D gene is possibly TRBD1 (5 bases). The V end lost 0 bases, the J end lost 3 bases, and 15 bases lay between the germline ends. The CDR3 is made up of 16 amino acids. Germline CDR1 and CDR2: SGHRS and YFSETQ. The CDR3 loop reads CASSLGEGRGYTEAFF. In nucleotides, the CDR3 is TGCGCCAGCAGCTTGGGGGAGGGGCGGGGGTACACTGAAGCTTTCTTT.

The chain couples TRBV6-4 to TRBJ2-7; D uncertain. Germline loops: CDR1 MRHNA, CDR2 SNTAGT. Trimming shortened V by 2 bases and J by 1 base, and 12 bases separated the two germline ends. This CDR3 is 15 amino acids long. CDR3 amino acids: CASSDQTQASYEQYF. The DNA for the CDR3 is TGTGCCAGCAGTGACCAGACTCAAGCGTCCTACGAGCAGTACTTC.

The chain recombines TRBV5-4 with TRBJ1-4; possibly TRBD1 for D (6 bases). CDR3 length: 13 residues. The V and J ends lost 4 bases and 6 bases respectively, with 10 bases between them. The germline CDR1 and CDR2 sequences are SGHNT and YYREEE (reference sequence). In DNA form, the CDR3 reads TGTGCCAGCAGCACCCGGACAGATGAAAAACTGTTTTTT. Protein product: CASSTRTDEKLFF.

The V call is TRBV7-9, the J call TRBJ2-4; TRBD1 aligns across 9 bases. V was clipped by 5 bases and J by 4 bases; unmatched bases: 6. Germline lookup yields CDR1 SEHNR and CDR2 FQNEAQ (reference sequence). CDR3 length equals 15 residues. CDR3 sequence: CASSPGGQGKNIQYF. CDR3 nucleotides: TGTGCCAGCAGCCCCGGGGGACAGGGAAAAAACATTCAGTACTTC.

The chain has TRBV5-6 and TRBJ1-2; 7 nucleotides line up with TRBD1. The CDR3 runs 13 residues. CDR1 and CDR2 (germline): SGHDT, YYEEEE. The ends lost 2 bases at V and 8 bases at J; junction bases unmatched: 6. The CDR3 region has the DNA TGTGCCAGCAGCTTCGGGACAGTGGGAGGCTACACCTTC. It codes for CASSFGTVGGYTF.

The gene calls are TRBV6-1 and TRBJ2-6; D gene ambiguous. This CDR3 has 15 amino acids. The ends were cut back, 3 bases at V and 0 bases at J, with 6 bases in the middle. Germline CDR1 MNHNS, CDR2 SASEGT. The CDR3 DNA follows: TGTGCCAGCAGTGACTGGAGCTCTGGGGCCAACGTCCTGACTTTC. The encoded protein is CASSDWSSGANVLTF.

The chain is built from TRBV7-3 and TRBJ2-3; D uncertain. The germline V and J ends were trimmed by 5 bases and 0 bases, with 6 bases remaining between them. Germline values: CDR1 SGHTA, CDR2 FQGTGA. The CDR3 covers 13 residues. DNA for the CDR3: TGTGCCAGCAGCATTTATAGCACAGATACGCAGTATTTT. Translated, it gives CASSIYSTDTQYF. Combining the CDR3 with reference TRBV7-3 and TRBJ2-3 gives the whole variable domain GAGVSQTPSNKVTEKGKYVELRCDPISGHTALYWYRQSLGQGPEFLIYFQGTGAADDSGLPNDRFFAVRPEGSVSTLKIQRTERGDSAVYLCASSIYSTDTQYFGPGTRLTVL.

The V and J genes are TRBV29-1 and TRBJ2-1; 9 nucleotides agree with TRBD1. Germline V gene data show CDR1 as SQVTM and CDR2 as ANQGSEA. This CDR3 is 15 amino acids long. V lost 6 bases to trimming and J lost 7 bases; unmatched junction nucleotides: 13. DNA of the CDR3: TGCAGCGTCCTCCCCCGGACAGGGGCAAGAAATGAGCAGTTCTTC. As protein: CSVLPRTGARNEQFF.

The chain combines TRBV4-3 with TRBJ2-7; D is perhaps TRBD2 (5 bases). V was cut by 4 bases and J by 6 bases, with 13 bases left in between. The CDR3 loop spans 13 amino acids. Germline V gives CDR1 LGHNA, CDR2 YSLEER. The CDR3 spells CASSLMRAGEQYF. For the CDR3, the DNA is TGCGCCAGCAGCCTGATGAGGGCCGGCGAGCAGTACTTC.

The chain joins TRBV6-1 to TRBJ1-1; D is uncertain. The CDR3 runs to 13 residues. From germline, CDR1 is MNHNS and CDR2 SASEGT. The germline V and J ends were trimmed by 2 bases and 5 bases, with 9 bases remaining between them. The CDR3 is CASSESGWTEAFF. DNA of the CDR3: TGTGCCAGCAGTGAATCGGGGTGGACTGAAGCTTTCTTT.

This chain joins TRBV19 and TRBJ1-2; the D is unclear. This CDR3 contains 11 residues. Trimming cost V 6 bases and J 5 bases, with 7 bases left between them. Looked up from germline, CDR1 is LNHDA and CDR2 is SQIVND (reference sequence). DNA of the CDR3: TGTGCCAGTAGCACCAGGTATGGCTACACCTTC. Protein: CASSTRYGYTF.

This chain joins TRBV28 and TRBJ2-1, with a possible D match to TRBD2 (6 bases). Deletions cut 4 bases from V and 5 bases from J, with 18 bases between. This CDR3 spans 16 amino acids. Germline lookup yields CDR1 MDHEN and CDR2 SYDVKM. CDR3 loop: CASSSIRAGLNNEQFF. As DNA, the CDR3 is TGTGCCAGCAGTTCGATTAGGGCGGGACTCAACAATGAGCAGTTCTTC.

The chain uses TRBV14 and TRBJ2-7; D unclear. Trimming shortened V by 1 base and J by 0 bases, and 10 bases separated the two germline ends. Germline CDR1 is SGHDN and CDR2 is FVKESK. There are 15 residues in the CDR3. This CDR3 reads CASSQVPFSSYEQYF. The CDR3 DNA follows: TGTGCCAGCAGCCAAGTCCCGTTTAGCTCCTACGAGCAGTACTTC.

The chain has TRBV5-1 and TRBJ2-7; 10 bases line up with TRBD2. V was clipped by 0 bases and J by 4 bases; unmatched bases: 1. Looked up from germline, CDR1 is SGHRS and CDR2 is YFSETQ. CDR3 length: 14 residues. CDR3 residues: CASSLVAGGYEQYF. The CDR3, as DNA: TGCGCCAGCAGCTTGGTAGCGGGGGGATACGAGCAGTACTTC.

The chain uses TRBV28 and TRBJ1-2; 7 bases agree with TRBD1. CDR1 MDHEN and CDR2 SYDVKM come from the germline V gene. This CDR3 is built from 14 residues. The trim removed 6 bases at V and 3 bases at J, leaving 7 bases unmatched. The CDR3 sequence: CASSSGTVHYGYTF. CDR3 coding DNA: TGTGCCAGCAGCTCCGGGACAGTACACTATGGCTACACCTTC.

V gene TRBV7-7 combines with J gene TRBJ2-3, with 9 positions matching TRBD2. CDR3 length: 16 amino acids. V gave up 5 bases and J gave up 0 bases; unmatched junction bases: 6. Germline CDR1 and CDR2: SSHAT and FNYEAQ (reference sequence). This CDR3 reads CASSLMAGGSTDTQYF. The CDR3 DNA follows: TGTGCCAGCAGCCTAATGGCGGGAGGGAGCACAGATACGCAGTATTTT.

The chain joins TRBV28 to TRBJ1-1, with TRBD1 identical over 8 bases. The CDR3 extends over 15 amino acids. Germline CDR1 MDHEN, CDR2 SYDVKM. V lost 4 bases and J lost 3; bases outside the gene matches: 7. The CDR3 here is CASSSRQGRHTEAFF. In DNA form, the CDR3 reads TGTGCCAGCAGTTCCCGACAGGGGCGGCACACTGAAGCTTTCTTT.

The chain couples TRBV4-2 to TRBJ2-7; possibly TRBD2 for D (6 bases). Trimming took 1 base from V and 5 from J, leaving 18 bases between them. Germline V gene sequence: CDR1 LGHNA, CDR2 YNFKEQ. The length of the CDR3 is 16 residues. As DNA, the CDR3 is TGTGCCAGCAGCCAAGGATATGCCGGGAGTATCCACGAGCAGTACTTC. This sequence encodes CASSQGYAGSIHEQYF.

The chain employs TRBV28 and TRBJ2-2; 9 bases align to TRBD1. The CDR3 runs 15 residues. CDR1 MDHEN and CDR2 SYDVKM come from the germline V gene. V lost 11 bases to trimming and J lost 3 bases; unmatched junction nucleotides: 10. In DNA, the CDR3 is TGTGCCGGAGAATCGAGGACAGGGGACACCGGGGAGCTGTTTTTT. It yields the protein CAGESRTGDTGELFF.

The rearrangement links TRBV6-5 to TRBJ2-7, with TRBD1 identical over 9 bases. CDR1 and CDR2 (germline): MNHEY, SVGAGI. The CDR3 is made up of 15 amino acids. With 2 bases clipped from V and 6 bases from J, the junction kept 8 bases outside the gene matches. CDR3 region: CASSYPIQGAREQYF. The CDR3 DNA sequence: TGTGCCAGCAGTTACCCTATACAGGGGGCGCGCGAGCAGTACTTC.

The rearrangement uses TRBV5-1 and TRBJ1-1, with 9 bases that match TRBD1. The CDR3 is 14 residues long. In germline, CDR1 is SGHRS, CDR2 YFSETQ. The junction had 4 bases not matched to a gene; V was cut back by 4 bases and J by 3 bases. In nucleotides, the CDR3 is TGCGCCAGCAGCCCCCGGGACAGGGACACTGAAGCTTTCTTT. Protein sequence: CASSPRDRDTEAFF.